These T cell receptor beta chains were read from a single sample in a study of T cells after yellow fever vaccination. Using its own MiXCR run on the 5' RACE reads, TCRdb lists one record per CDR3 protein. The sample has approximately 250,000 distinct CDR3 sequences, roughly 5.2% seen once. Here the sequenced sample was CD4+ T cells sorted from PBMCs, taken on the day of the yellow fever booster vaccination. Receptors originate from a man younger than 35 who received the YFV17D yellow fever vaccine. The CDR3 runs from the conserved cysteine through the conserved F or W. A D gene is named only where the DNA matches it firmly. Some rows have no size entry. The others give once, few or many, or a class for an expanded clone.

abundance: few
d_gene: TRBD1
v_gene: TRBV20-1
len: 15
j_gene: TRBJ1-2
CDR3aa: CSAGARTGGDYGYTF
CDR3nt: TGCAGTGCTGGGGCTCGGACAGGCGGTGACTATGGCTACACCTTC

abundance: -
d_gene: -
v_gene: TRBV20-1
len: 13
j_gene: TRBJ1-1
CDR3aa: CSARAPGTKEAFF
CDR3nt: TGCAGTGCTAGAGCCCCCGGGACAAAAGAAGCTTTCTTT

abundance: many
d_gene: -
v_gene: TRBV7-6
len: 13
j_gene: TRBJ2-1
CDR3aa: CASSLYVNNEQFF
CDR3nt: TGTGCCAGCAGCCTCTATGTGAACAATGAGCAGTTCTTC

abundance: -
d_gene: -
v_gene: TRBV18
len: 15
j_gene: TRBJ2-7
CDR3aa: CASSRLAGFRYEQYF
CDR3nt: TGTGCCAGCTCACGTCTAGCAGGTTTTAGGTACGAGCAGTACTTC

abundance: -
d_gene: TRBD2
v_gene: TRBV6-5
len: 19
j_gene: TRBJ2-3
CDR3aa: CASSYSGVLAGGPTDTQYF
CDR3nt: TGTGCCAGCAGTTACTCGGGGGTGCTAGCGGGGGGGCCAACAGATACGCAGTATTTT

abundance: -
d_gene: TRBD1
v_gene: TRBV18
len: 15
j_gene: TRBJ2-5
CDR3aa: CASSPPGTGQETQYF
CDR3nt: TGTGCCAGCTCACCGCCCGGGACAGGCCAAGAGACCCAGTACTTC

abundance: -
d_gene: TRBD2
v_gene: TRBV5-1
len: 16
j_gene: TRBJ2-5
CDR3aa: CASRLTSGGPQETQYF
CDR3nt: TGCGCCAGCAGGCTTACTAGCGGGGGCCCCCAAGAGACCCAGTACTTC

abundance: -
d_gene: -
v_gene: TRBV6-1
len: 13
j_gene: TRBJ1-1
CDR3aa: CASSGQMNTEAFF
CDR3nt: TGTGCCAGCAGCGGACAGATGAACACTGAAGCTTTCTTT

abundance: -
d_gene: TRBD2
v_gene: TRBV20-1
len: 14
j_gene: TRBJ2-7
CDR3aa: CSAPRLAGTYEQYF
CDR3nt: TGCAGTGCGCCGAGACTAGCGGGGACCTACGAGCAGTACTTC

abundance: many
d_gene: -
v_gene: TRBV5-1
len: 14
j_gene: TRBJ2-2
CDR3aa: CASSPGTGTGELFF
CDR3nt: TGCGCCAGCAGCCCGGGGACGGGCACCGGGGAGCTGTTTTTT

abundance: few
d_gene: -
v_gene: TRBV6-4
len: 11
j_gene: TRBJ2-5
CDR3aa: CASWEWETQYF
CDR3nt: TGTGCCAGCTGGGAGTGGGAGACCCAGTACTTC

abundance: many
d_gene: -
v_gene: TRBV18
len: 18
j_gene: TRBJ1-1
CDR3aa: CASSQYPLGFVGFAEAFF
CDR3nt: TGTGCCAGCTCACAGTACCCCTTAGGGTTCGTTGGGTTCGCTGAAGCTTTCTTT

abundance: few
d_gene: TRBD2
v_gene: TRBV5-1
len: 15
j_gene: TRBJ2-2
CDR3aa: CASSASSGATGELFF
CDR3nt: TGCGCCAGCAGCGCTTCTAGCGGGGCCACCGGGGAGCTGTTTTTT

abundance: few
d_gene: -
v_gene: TRBV5-6
len: 14
j_gene: TRBJ1-1
CDR3aa: CASSLRPVNTEAFF
CDR3nt: TGTGCCAGCAGCTTGCGGCCCGTGAACACTGAAGCTTTCTTT

abundance: many
d_gene: -
v_gene: TRBV4-1
len: 15
j_gene: TRBJ1-1
CDR3aa: CASSQNSLGNTEAFF
CDR3nt: TGCGCCAGCAGCCAAAATAGTTTGGGAAACACTGAAGCTTTCTTT

abundance: few
d_gene: -
v_gene: TRBV24-1
len: 14
j_gene: TRBJ2-1
CDR3aa: CATSDFGEVGEQFF
CDR3nt: TGTGCCACCAGTGATTTTGGGGAAGTCGGTGAGCAGTTCTTC

abundance: many
d_gene: -
v_gene: TRBV5-1
len: 15
j_gene: TRBJ1-1
CDR3aa: CASSLSLAENTEAFF
CDR3nt: TGCGCCAGCAGCTTGTCCTTGGCAGAGAACACTGAAGCTTTCTTT

abundance: few
d_gene: -
v_gene: TRBV24-1
len: 13
j_gene: TRBJ2-2
CDR3aa: CATSDLPPGELFF
CDR3nt: TGTGCCACCAGTGATTTACCCCCCGGGGAGCTGTTTTTT

abundance: many
d_gene: TRBD1
v_gene: TRBV3-1
len: 15
j_gene: TRBJ2-3
CDR3aa: CASSQDATGAWTQYF
CDR3nt: TGTGCCAGCAGCCAAGACGCAACAGGGGCTTGGACGCAGTATTTT

abundance: many
d_gene: -
v_gene: TRBV27
len: 15
j_gene: TRBJ1-6
CDR3aa: CASSDPGGRDSPLHF
CDR3nt: TGTGCCAGCAGCGACCCTGGAGGGCGGGACTCACCCCTCCACTTT

abundance: -
d_gene: -
v_gene: TRBV4-1
len: 18
j_gene: TRBJ2-2
CDR3aa: CASSQVEHGAPNTGELFF
CDR3nt: TGCGCCAGCAGCCAAGTAGAACACGGGGCACCGAACACCGGGGAGCTGTTTTTT

abundance: few
d_gene: -
v_gene: TRBV7-2
len: 13
j_gene: TRBJ2-3
CDR3aa: CASSSVERDTQYF
CDR3nt: TGTGCCAGCAGCTCTGTAGAGAGGGATACGCAGTATTTT

abundance: few
d_gene: -
v_gene: TRBV29-1
len: 16
j_gene: TRBJ2-1
CDR3aa: CSVVIGGRGSYNEQFF
CDR3nt: TGCAGCGTTGTTATCGGGGGACGGGGCTCCTACAATGAGCAGTTCTTC

abundance: few
d_gene: -
v_gene: TRBV4-1
len: 17
j_gene: TRBJ1-4
CDR3aa: CASSQVDMGIPNEKLFF
CDR3nt: TGCGCCAGCAGCCAAGTGGACATGGGAATCCCTAATGAAAAACTGTTTTTT

abundance: few
d_gene: -
v_gene: TRBV18
len: 12
j_gene: TRBJ2-7
CDR3aa: CASSPASDEQYF
CDR3nt: TGTGCCAGCTCCCCGGCAAGCGACGAGCAGTACTTC

abundance: few
d_gene: -
v_gene: TRBV20-1
len: 14
j_gene: TRBJ1-1
CDR3aa: CSARGGGGNTEAFF
CDR3nt: TGCAGTGCTAGAGGAGGGGGAGGGAACACTGAAGCTTTCTTT